Detailed here is one TCR beta chain. Its antigen is currently unknown. The TEMRA cells underwent FACS enrichment, while the CD8+ and CD4+ T cells underwent negative isolation. The data derive from a study of CD8 T cells in Susac syndrome. Points from the study as a whole: Within Susac syndrome CD4+ T cell repertoires, clonal expansion was not evident.

When the RNA was reverse transcribed, random hexamers were used with an input of about 0.5 to 1 ug. An immunoSEQ multiplex PCR amplified TCR beta CDR3 over 54 Vbeta and 13 Jbeta. One entry per CDR3 protein, called by TCRdb with MiXCR from the immunoSEQ multiplex PCR reads. The repertoire holds under 200,000 distinct CDR3 sequences, with about 94% as singletons. The TCR originated in a human donor with Susac syndrome. The sequenced material came from CD4+ T cells from PBMCs.

CDR3 DNA: TGTGCCAGCAGCTTCTCTCGGTCGCAAGAGACCCAGTACTTC. Translating gives CASSFSRSQETQYF. This chain uses TRBV11-1 with TRBJ2-5; D remains unclear. This CDR3 is built from 14 residues. CDR1 and CDR2 (germline): SGHAT, FQDESV (reference sequence). V lost 3 bases, J lost 2 bases, and 10 bases lay in between.